This T cell receptor beta chain was found in a study of T cell repertoires in cytomegalovirus infection. Study-level background: An indication of both CMV infection and matching HLA type came from public TCR beta signatures. Findings and caveats of the study: Ex vivo responses were dominated by HLA-C-restricted CMV-specific TCR beta clonotypes.

CDR1 and CDR2 (germline): SGHTA, FQGNSA. The CDR3 consists of 17 residues. TCRdb recomputed calls from the reads with MiXCR, one row per CDR3 protein. The data contain 110,000 to 150,000 distinct CDR3 sequences, about 32% of them seen just once; the ten biggest clones take up roughly 47%. A remark on this clonotype: The antigen is not known. Since a much larger clone is just one base distant, this may be a read error.

This chain joins TRBV7-2 and TRBJ2-7, with TRBD1 matching over 10 bases. The TCR comes from a human donor in good health (CMV status not recorded). Some clones in this sample may be carry-over from other donors' samples. The sequenced sample was CD8+ T cells from cultured PBMCs, obtained from culture after CMV antigen stimulation. CDR3 sequence (DNA): TGTCCCAGCAGCTTAGACAGTTCCACGGGACAGGGGCTCGAGCAGTACTTC. Protein: CPSSLDSSTGQGLEQYF.